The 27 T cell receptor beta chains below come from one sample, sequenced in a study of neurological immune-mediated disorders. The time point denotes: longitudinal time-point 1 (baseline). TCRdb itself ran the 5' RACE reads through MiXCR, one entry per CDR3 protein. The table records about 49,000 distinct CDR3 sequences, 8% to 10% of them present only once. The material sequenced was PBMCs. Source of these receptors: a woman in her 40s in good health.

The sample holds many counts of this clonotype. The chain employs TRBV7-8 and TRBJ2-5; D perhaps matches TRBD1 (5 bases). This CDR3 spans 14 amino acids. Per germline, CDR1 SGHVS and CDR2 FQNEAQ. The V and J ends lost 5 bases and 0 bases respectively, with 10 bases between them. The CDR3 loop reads CASSVDRDQETQYF. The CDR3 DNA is TGTGCCAGCAGCGTAGACAGAGACCAAGAGACCCAGTACTTC.

For the CDR3, the DNA is TGTGCCCCGGGGGATCAGCCCCAGCATTTT. It encodes CAPGDQPQHF. The chain joins TRBV6-4 to TRBJ1-5; the D gene is possibly TRBD1 (5 bases). The CDR3 loop spans 10 amino acids. Germline V gives CDR1 MRHNA, CDR2 SNTAGT. V was trimmed by 11 bases and J by 5 bases, leaving 7 bases between them.

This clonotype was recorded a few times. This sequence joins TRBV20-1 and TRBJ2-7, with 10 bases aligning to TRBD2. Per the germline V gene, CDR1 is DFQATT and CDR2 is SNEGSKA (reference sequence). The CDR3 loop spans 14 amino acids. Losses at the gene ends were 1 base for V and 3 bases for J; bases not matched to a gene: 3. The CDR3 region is CSARVAGGVYEQYF. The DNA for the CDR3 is TGCAGTGCTAGAGTAGCGGGAGGCGTCTACGAGCAGTACTTC.

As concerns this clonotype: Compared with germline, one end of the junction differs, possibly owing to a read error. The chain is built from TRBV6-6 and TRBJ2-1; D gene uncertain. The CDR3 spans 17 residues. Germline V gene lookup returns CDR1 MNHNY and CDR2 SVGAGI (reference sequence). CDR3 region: CASSYSRLQWAGNEQFF. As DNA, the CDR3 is TGTGCTAGCAGTTACTCGAGGCTACAGTGGGCCGGCAATGAGCAGTTCTTC.

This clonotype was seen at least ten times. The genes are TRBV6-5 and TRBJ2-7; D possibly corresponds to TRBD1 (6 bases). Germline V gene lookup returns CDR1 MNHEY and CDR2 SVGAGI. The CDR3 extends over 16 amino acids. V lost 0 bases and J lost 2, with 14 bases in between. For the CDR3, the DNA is TGTGCCAGCAGTTACTCGAGGGGGTGGGAAACCTACGAGCAGTACTTC. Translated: CASSYSRGWETYEQYF.

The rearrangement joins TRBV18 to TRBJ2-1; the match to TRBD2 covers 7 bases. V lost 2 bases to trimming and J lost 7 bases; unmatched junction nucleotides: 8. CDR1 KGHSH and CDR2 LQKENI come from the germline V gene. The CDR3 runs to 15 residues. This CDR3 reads CASSPIGRGDNEQFF. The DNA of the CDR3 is TGTGCCAGCTCACCAATTGGTCGGGGGGATAATGAGCAGTTCTTC.

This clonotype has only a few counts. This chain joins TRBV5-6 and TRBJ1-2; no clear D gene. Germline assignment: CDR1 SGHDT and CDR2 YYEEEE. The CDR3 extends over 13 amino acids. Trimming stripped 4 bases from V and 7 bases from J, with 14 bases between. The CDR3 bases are TGTGCCAGCAGCCCACCGGGGAATGTTGGCTACACCTTC. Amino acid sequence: CASSPPGNVGYTF.

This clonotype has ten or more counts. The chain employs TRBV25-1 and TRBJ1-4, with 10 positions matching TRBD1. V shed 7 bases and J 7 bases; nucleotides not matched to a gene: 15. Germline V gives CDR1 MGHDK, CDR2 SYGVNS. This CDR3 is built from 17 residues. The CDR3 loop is CASTWGDRGSRGEKLFF. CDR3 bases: TGTGCCAGCACCTGGGGGGACAGGGGTTCTCGTGGTGAAAAACTGTTTTTT.

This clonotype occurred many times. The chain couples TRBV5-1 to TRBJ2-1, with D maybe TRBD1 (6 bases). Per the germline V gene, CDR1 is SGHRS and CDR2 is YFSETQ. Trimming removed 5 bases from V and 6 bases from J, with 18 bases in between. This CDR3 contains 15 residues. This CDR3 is CASRPAGVRGNEQFF. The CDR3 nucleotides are TGCGCCAGCAGGCCGGCCGGGGTCAGGGGCAATGAGCAGTTCTTC.

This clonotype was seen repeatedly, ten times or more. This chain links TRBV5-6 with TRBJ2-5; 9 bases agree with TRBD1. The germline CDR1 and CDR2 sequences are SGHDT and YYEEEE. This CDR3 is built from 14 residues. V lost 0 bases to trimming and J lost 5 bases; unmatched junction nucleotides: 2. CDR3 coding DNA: TGTGCCAGCAGCTTGGGCGACAGGGGGGAGACCCAGTACTTC. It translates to CASSLGDRGETQYF. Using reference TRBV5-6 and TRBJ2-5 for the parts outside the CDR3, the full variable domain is DAGVTQSPTHLIKTRGQQVTLRCSPKSGHDTVSWYQQALGQGPQFIFQYYEEEERQRGNFPDRFSGHQFPNYSSELNVNALLLGDSALYLCASSLGDRGETQYFGPGTRLLVL.

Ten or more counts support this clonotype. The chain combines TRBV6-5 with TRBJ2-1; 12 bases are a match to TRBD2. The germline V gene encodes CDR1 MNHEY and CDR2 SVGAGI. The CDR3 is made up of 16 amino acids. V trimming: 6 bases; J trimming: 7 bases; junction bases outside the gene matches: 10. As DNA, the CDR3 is TGTGCCAGCAGAGGCTATCTAGCGGGGGGGCCTAATGAGCAGTTCTTC. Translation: CASRGYLAGGPNEQFF.

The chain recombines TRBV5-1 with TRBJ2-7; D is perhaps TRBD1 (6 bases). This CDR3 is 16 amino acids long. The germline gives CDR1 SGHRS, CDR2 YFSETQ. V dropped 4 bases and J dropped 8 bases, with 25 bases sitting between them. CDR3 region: CASSAVRDTSFGKQYF. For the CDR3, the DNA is TGCGCCAGCAGCGCCGTCCGGGACACTTCCTTTGGAAAGCAGTACTTC.

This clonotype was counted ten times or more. The CDR3 DNA reads as TGCGCCAGCAGCTTGGGGCCCTCCGGGGAGACCCAGTACTTC. This sequence encodes CASSLGPSGETQYF. The V call is TRBV5-1, the J call TRBJ2-5; D is undetermined. Trimming removed 0 bases from V and 5 bases from J, with 11 bases in between. CDR3 length equals 14 residues. The germline V gene has CDR1 SGHRS and CDR2 YFSETQ.

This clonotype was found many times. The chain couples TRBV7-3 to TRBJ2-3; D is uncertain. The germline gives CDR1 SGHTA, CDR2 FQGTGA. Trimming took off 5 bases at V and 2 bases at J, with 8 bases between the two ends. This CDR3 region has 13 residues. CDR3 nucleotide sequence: TGTGCCAGCAGCCCCAGGTTCACAGATACGCAGTATTTT. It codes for CASSPRFTDTQYF.

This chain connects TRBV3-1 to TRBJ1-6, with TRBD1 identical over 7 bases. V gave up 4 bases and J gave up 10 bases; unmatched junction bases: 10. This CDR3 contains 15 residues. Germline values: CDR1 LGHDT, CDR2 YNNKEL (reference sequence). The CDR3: CASSLTQGGLSPLHF. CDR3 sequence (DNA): TGTGCCAGCAGCCTGACGCAGGGGGGACTCTCACCCCTCCACTTT.

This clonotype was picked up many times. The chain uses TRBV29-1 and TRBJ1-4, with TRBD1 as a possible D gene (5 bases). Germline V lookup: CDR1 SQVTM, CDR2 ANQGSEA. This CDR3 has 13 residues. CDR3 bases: TGCAGTAGCAGGGCAGCTACTAATGAAAAACTGTTTTTT. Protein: CSSRAATNEKLFF.

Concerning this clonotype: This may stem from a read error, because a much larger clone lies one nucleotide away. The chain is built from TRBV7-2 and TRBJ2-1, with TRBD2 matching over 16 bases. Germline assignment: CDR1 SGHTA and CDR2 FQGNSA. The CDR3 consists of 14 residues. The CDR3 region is CVSAGTSGRGEQFF. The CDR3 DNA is TGTGTCAGCGCCGGGACTAGCGGGAGGGGCGAGCAGTTCTTC.

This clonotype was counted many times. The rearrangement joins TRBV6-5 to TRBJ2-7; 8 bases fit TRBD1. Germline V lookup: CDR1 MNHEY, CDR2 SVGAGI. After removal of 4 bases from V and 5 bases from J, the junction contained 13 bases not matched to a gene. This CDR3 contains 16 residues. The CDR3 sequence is CASSSAGQGLLDEQYF. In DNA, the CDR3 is TGTGCCAGCAGTTCCGCAGGACAGGGACTTTTAGACGAGCAGTACTTC.

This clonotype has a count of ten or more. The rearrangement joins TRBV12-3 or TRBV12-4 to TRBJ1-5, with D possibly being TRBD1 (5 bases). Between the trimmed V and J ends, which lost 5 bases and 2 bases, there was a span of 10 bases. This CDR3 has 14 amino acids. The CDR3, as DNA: TGTGCCAGCAGTCGGGTGGGGGGCAATCAGCCCCAGCATTTT. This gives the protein CASSRVGGNQPQHF.

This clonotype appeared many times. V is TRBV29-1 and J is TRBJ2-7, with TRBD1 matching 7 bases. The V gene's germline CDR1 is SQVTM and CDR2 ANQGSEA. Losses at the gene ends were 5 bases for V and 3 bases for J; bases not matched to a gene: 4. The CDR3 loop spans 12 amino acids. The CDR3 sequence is CSVKDRIYEQYF. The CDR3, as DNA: TGCAGCGTTAAGGACAGGATCTACGAGCAGTACTTC.

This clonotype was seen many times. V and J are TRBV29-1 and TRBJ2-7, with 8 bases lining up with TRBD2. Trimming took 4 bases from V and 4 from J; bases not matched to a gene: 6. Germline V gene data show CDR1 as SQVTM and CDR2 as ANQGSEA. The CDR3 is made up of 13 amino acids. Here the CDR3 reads CSVGAGGPYEQYF. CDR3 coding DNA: TGCAGCGTTGGGGCGGGGGGACCTTACGAGCAGTACTTC.

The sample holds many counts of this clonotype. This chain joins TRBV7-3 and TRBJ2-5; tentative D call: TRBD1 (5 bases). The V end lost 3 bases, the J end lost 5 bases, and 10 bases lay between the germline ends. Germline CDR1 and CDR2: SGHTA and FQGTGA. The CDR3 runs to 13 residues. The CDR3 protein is CASSFKGAETQYF. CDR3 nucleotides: TGTGCCAGCAGCTTTAAAGGGGCGGAGACCCAGTACTTC.

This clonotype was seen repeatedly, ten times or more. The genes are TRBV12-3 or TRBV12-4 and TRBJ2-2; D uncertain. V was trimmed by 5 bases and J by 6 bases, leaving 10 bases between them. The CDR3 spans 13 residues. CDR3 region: CASSLLGSGELFF. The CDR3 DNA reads TGTGCCAGCAGTCTTCTAGGATCCGGGGAGCTGTTTTTT.

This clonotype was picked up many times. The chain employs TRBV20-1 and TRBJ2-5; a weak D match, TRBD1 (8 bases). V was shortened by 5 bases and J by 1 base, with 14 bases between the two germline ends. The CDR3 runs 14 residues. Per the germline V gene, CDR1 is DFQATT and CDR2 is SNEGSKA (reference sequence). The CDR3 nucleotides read TGCAGTGCTGCGGGGGACAGGCTCCAAGAGACCCAGTACTTC. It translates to CSAAGDRLQETQYF.

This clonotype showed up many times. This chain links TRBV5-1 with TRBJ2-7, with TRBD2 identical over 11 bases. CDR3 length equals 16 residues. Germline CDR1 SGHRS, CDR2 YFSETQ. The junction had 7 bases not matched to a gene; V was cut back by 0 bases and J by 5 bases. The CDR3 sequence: CASSLVSGRASDEQYF. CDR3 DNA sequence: TGCGCCAGCAGCTTGGTTAGCGGGAGGGCCTCGGACGAGCAGTACTTC.

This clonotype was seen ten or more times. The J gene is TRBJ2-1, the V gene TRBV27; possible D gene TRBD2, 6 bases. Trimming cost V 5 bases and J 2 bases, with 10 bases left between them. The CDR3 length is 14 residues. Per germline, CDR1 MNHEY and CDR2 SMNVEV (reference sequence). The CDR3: CASSRGGPYNEQFF. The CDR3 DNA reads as TGTGCCAGCAGTCGAGGAGGGCCCTACAATGAGCAGTTCTTC.

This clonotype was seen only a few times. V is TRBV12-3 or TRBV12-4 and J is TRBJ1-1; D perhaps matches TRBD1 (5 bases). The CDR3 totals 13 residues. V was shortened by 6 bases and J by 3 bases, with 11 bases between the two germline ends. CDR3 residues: CASSLGPYTEAFF. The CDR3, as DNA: TGTGCCAGCAGCCTGGGACCGTACACTGAAGCTTTCTTT.